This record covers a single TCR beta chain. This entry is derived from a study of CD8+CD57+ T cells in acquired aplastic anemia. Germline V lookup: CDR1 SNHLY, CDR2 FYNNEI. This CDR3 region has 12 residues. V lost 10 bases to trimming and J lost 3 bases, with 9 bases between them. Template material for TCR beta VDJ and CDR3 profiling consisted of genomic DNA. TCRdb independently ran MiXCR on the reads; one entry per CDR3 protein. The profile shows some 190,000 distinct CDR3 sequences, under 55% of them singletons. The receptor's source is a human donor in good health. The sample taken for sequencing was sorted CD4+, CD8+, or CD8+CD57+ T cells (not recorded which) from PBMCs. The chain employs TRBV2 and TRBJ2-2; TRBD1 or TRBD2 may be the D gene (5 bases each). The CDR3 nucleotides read TGTGCCATAAGAGGGGACACCGGGGAGCTGTTTTTT. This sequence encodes CAIRGDTGELFF.